A selection of T cell receptor beta chains follows, all from one sample in a study of T cell responses to AZD1222 COVID-19 vaccine. Some clones are missing from TCRdb's copy, which holds only in-frame ones; the method was immunoSEQ multiplex PCR. The sample shows 140,000 to 150,000 clones, 85% to 95% of them seen only once. The sequencing here drew on peripheral blood, taken on day 0 of MenACWY control vaccination. The receptors derive from an adult in good health. Both conserved end residues are part of each CDR3. D genes are given only for firm matches. Rows may omit the clone size; those that give it use once, few, many or a size class.

DNA: TGTGCCAGCAGCTTAAGTTCGTTTGTTAACAACCCGAGCGAAGCTTTCTTT
CDR3: CASSLSSFVNNPSEAFF
size: NA
V: TRBV7-6
D: NA
J: TRBJ1-1

DNA: TGTGCCAGCAGCTTAGGGGGCTACCAGACAGATACGCAGTATTTT
CDR3: CASSLGGYQTDTQYF
size: NA
V: TRBV7-9
D: NA
J: TRBJ2-3

DNA: TGTGCCAGCAGCCTGAGGGTCTCCCCATTCTATGGCTACACCTTC
CDR3: CASSLRVSPFYGYTF
size: NA
V: TRBV5-6
D: NA
J: TRBJ1-2

DNA: TGTGCCAGCAGCTTGGGTGACCGCCTAATCAACTATGGCTACACCTTC
CDR3: CASSLGDRLINYGYTF
size: few
V: TRBV7-9
D: NA
J: TRBJ1-2

DNA: TGTGCCAGCAGCTGGACTAGCGGGGGCACAGATACGCAGTATTTT
CDR3: CASSWTSGGTDTQYF
size: NA
V: TRBV11-2
D: TRBD2
J: TRBJ2-3

DNA: TGTGCCAGCAGCCAAAGTATGGTAGGCTACACCTTC
CDR3: CASSQSMVGYTF
size: NA
V: TRBV3-1/TRBV3-2
D: NA
J: TRBJ1-2

DNA: TGTGCCAGCAGCTCCCAAGGGTCAAGAGGAGACACCATATATTTT
CDR3: CASSSQGSRGDTIYF
size: NA
V: TRBV11-2
D: NA
J: TRBJ1-3

DNA: TGTGCCAGTGCGACTAGCGGGGGAAACAATGAGCAGTTCTTC
CDR3: CASATSGGNNEQFF
size: NA
V: TRBV19
D: TRBD2
J: TRBJ2-1

DNA: TGTGCCTGGAGTTTACAGGGTGCCGGGGAGCTGTTTTTT
CDR3: CAWSLQGAGELFF
size: NA
V: TRBV30
D: NA
J: TRBJ2-2

DNA: TGCGCCAGCAGCCAAGGGGGATCGGACAGGGGCACCTACGAGCAGTACTTC
CDR3: CASSQGGSDRGTYEQYF
size: NA
V: TRBV4-1
D: TRBD1
J: TRBJ2-7

DNA: TGTGCCAGCAGAGGGACTGATGGCTACACCTTC
CDR3: CASRGTDGYTF
size: NA
V: TRBV27
D: NA
J: TRBJ1-2

DNA: TGTGCCAGTAGCATTGGAGGTAGTAGGCAGCCCCAGCATTTT
CDR3: CASSIGGSRQPQHF
size: few
V: TRBV19
D: NA
J: TRBJ1-5

DNA: TGTGCCAGCAGCTCCCAGGGGGCAGGTTCACCCCTCCACTTT
CDR3: CASSSQGAGSPLHF
size: NA
V: TRBV7-2
D: TRBD1
J: TRBJ1-6

DNA: TGTGCCAGCAGCTTAGGGAGCTCTGGAAACACCATATATTTT
CDR3: CASSLGSSGNTIYF
size: few
V: TRBV9
D: NA
J: TRBJ1-3

DNA: TGTGCCTGGGGGGGGTCGGGCTACACCTTC
CDR3: CAWGGSGYTF
size: NA
V: TRBV30
D: NA
J: TRBJ1-2

DNA: TGTGCCTGGAGTCGCGGATGGAACACTGAAGCTTTCTTT
CDR3: CAWSRGWNTEAFF
size: NA
V: TRBV30
D: NA
J: TRBJ1-1

DNA: TGTGCCAGCAGTGCACCCGGGAGAGGGACTGAAGCTTTCTTT
CDR3: CASSAPGRGTEAFF
size: NA
V: TRBV27
D: NA
J: TRBJ1-1

DNA: TGTGCCAGCAGCGCCGGGGCCCCCGGAGGCGAGCAGTACTTC
CDR3: CASSAGAPGGEQYF
size: once
V: TRBV9
D: NA
J: TRBJ2-7

DNA: TGTGCCAGCAGCTTGGCGACAGGGGCGAGGGAGCAGTACTTC
CDR3: CASSLATGAREQYF
size: NA
V: TRBV5-4
D: TRBD1
J: TRBJ2-7

DNA: TGCAGCGTTGATCAGGGGGCGATGGGCTACACCTTC
CDR3: CSVDQGAMGYTF
size: once
V: TRBV29-1
D: TRBD1
J: TRBJ1-2

DNA: TGTGCCTGGAGTGGAGGACCCTGGAACGAAAAACTGTTTTTT
CDR3: CAWSGGPWNEKLFF
size: NA
V: TRBV30
D: NA
J: TRBJ1-4

DNA: TGTGCCAGCAGTTTATACATCCGGGACAGGATTTCTTACGAGCAGTACTTC
CDR3: CASSLYIRDRISYEQYF
size: NA
V: TRBV28
D: TRBD1
J: TRBJ2-7

DNA: TGTGCCAGCTCACGGGGACAGACGACCGGGGAGCTGTTTTTT
CDR3: CASSRGQTTGELFF
size: NA
V: TRBV18
D: TRBD1
J: TRBJ2-2

DNA: TGTGCCTGGGCTGCCCAATTCGGGACAGGGAATAATGAGCAGTTCTTC
CDR3: CAWAAQFGTGNNEQFF
size: NA
V: TRBV30
D: TRBD1
J: TRBJ2-1

DNA: TGCGCCAGCAGCTTGTTCAAGGCAGGGGTTGTCTACGAGCAGTACTTC
CDR3: CASSLFKAGVVYEQYF
size: NA
V: TRBV5-1
D: NA
J: TRBJ2-7

DNA: TGTGCCAGCAGCTTGGCCCTTACTGAAGCTTTCTTT
CDR3: CASSLALTEAFF
size: NA
V: TRBV5-5
D: NA
J: TRBJ1-1

DNA: TGTGCCAGCAGCATAGGACAGGGTGGCGATTACGAGCAGTACTTC
CDR3: CASSIGQGGDYEQYF
size: NA
V: TRBV7-9
D: TRBD1
J: TRBJ2-7

DNA: TGTGCCAGCAGTGAAGACATCCACACTGAAGCTTTCTTT
CDR3: CASSEDIHTEAFF
size: few
V: TRBV6-1
D: NA
J: TRBJ1-1

DNA: TGTGCCAGCAGCGAAAATCAGGGGACTGAAGCTTTCTTT
CDR3: CASSENQGTEAFF
size: NA
V: TRBV7-3
D: NA
J: TRBJ1-1

DNA: TGCGCCAGCAGCTTGGGCCTTCTAATGCGCGACGAGCAGTACTTC
CDR3: CASSLGLLMRDEQYF
size: NA
V: TRBV5-1
D: NA
J: TRBJ2-7

DNA: TGTGCCAGTAGTGACACAGGGGAGGGAAACACCATATATTTT
CDR3: CASSDTGEGNTIYF
size: few
V: TRBV19
D: TRBD1
J: TRBJ1-3

DNA: TGTGCCAGCAGCTTAGTACTTCAAGGCGAGCAGTACTTC
CDR3: CASSLVLQGEQYF
size: NA
V: TRBV11-2
D: NA
J: TRBJ2-7

DNA: TGCAGCGTAGCAGACGGGGAAGAGACCCAGTACTTC
CDR3: CSVADGEETQYF
size: NA
V: TRBV29-1
D: NA
J: TRBJ2-5

DNA: TGTGCCAGCTCACCCTTGGGGGGGGACTACTACGAGCAGTACTTC
CDR3: CASSPLGGDYYEQYF
size: NA
V: TRBV18
D: TRBD2
J: TRBJ2-7

DNA: TGTGCCAGCAGTTTCCCTCCCGGGCGGAACTACGAGCAGTACTTC
CDR3: CASSFPPGRNYEQYF
size: NA
V: TRBV7-8
D: NA
J: TRBJ2-7

DNA: TGCAGCGTTGAAGATCAGGGCTATGGCTACACCTTC
CDR3: CSVEDQGYGYTF
size: NA
V: TRBV29-1
D: NA
J: TRBJ1-2

DNA: TGTGCCAGCAGTCCCCGAACCCCATCTCTAGCAAATCAGCCCCAGCATTTT
CDR3: CASSPRTPSLANQPQHF
size: once
V: TRBV6-6
D: NA
J: TRBJ1-5

DNA: TGTGCCAGCAGACAGGGGTCTCAGCCCCAGCATTTT
CDR3: CASRQGSQPQHF
size: NA
V: TRBV6-5
D: TRBD1
J: TRBJ1-5

DNA: TGTGCCATAGGACAGGAGAGCAATCAGCCCCAGCATTTT
CDR3: CAIGQESNQPQHF
size: NA
V: TRBV2
D: TRBD1
J: TRBJ1-5

DNA: TGTGCCAGCAGCCGGTCGGGCTCTGAAGCTTTCTTT
CDR3: CASSRSGSEAFF
size: NA
V: TRBV2
D: NA
J: TRBJ1-1

DNA: TGTGCCAGCAGCGCGGGACAGGGAAGTTTCTTC
CDR3: CASSAGQGSFF
size: NA
V: TRBV7-3
D: TRBD1
J: TRBJ2-1

DNA: TGTGCCAGCAGCCAAAACGACAGGGATGAGGGCTACACCTTC
CDR3: CASSQNDRDEGYTF
size: NA
V: TRBV3-1/TRBV3-2
D: TRBD1
J: TRBJ1-2

DNA: TGCGCCAGCAGCTTACGAGGGGCTAATGAAAAACTGTTTTTT
CDR3: CASSLRGANEKLFF
size: NA
V: TRBV5-1
D: NA
J: TRBJ1-4

DNA: TGTGCCAGCAGCCAAGGGTCAGGGACTAGCGGGAGTTGGGAGCAGTACTTC
CDR3: CASSQGSGTSGSWEQYF
size: NA
V: TRBV3-1/TRBV3-2
D: TRBD2
J: TRBJ2-7

DNA: TGTGCTAGCAGCAGGGGGGCCCTCAATGAGCAGTTCTTC
CDR3: CASSRGALNEQFF
size: NA
V: TRBV7-7
D: NA
J: TRBJ2-1

DNA: TGTGCCAGCAGCTTGGGCCGCGCGAACACTGAAGCTTTCTTT
CDR3: CASSLGRANTEAFF
size: NA
V: TRBV5-8
D: NA
J: TRBJ1-1

DNA: TGCGCCAGCAGCCCGGACAGGGGCTATGGCTACACCTTC
CDR3: CASSPDRGYGYTF
size: few
V: TRBV4-1
D: TRBD1
J: TRBJ1-2

DNA: TGTGCCAGCAGCCTCTTGGCGGGTGGTAATGAAAAACTGTTTTTT
CDR3: CASSLLAGGNEKLFF
size: once
V: TRBV7-6
D: NA
J: TRBJ1-4

DNA: TGCGCCAGCAGCTCGGGACTAGCGGGGAGCACAGATACGCAGTATTTT
CDR3: CASSSGLAGSTDTQYF
size: NA
V: TRBV5-1
D: TRBD2
J: TRBJ2-3

DNA: TGTGCCAGCAGCGCAGGGGGAGAAGGGATACGCTATAGCAATCAGCCCCAGCATTTT
CDR3: CASSAGGEGIRYSNQPQHF
size: NA
V: TRBV7-9
D: TRBD1
J: TRBJ1-5

DNA: TGTGCCAGCAGATCCCTCGGTGGGACTTACGCCCACACCGGGGAGCTGTTTTTT
CDR3: CASRSLGGTYAHTGELFF
size: NA
V: TRBV27
D: NA
J: TRBJ2-2

DNA: TGCGCCAGCAGCCCCGCTTTACTTCGGGGGGACTATGGCTACACCTTC
CDR3: CASSPALLRGDYGYTF
size: NA
V: TRBV4-1
D: NA
J: TRBJ1-2

DNA: TGCGCCAGCAGCTTGGGGGTTGACGAGCAGTACTTC
CDR3: CASSLGVDEQYF
size: once
V: TRBV5-1
D: NA
J: TRBJ2-7

DNA: TGTGCCAGCAGCTGGACAGGGGGCGACGAGCAGTACTTC
CDR3: CASSWTGGDEQYF
size: NA
V: TRBV5-4
D: TRBD1
J: TRBJ2-7

DNA: TGTGCCAGCAGGCTTACGGGACAAGGCGGCCCCGTCTATAATTCACCCCTCCACTTT
CDR3: CASRLTGQGGPVYNSPLHF
size: NA
V: TRBV27
D: NA
J: TRBJ1-6

DNA: TGTGCCAGCAGTTTCCGACAGGGGAGGGATTCACCCCTCCACTTT
CDR3: CASSFRQGRDSPLHF
size: NA
V: TRBV6-5
D: TRBD1
J: TRBJ1-6